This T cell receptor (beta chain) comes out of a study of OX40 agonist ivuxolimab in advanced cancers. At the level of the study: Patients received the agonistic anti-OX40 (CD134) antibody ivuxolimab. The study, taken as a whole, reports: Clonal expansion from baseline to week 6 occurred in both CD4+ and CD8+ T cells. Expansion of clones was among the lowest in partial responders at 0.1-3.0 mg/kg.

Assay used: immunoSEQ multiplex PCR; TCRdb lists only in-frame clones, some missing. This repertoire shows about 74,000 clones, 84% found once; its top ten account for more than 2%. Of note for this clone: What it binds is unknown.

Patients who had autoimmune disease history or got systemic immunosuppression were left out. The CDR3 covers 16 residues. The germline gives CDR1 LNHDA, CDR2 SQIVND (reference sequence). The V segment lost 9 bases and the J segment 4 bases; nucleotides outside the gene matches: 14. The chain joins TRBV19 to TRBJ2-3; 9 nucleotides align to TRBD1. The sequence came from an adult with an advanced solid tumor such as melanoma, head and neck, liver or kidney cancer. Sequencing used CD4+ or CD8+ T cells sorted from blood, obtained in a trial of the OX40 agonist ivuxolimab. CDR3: CASRTGDPGGADTQYF. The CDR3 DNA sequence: TGTGCCAGCCGGACAGGGGACCCCGGTGGCGCAGATACGCAGTATTTT.